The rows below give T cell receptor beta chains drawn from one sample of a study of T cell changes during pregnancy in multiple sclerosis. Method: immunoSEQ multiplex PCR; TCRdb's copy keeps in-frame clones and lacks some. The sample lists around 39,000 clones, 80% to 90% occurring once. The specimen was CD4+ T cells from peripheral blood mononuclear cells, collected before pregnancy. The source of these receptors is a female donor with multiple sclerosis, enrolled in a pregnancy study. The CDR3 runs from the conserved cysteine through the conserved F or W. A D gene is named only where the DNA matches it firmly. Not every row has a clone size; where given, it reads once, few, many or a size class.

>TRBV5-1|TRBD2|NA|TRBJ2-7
TGCGCCAGCAGCTTCCTTCCGGGACTAGCGGGAGGATACGAGCAGTACTTC
CASSFLPGLAGGYEQYF
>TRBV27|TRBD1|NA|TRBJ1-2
TGTGCCAGCAGTTTAACAGGGGACTATGGCTACACCTTC
CASSLTGDYGYTF
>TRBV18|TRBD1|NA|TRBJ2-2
TGTGCCAGCTCACCACTGACAGGGGGGAACACCGGGGAGCTGTTTTTT
CASSPLTGGNTGELFF
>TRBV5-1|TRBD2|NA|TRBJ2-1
TGCGCCAGCAGCGAAACTAGCGGGGCCTACAATGAGCAGTTCTTC
CASSETSGAYNEQFF
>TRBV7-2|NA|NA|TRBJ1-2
TGTGCCAGCAGCCCGTACCTCGACAGGCCTTCTCGGGTAGGCTACACCTTC
CASSPYLDRPSRVGYTF
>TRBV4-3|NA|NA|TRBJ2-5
TGCGCCAGCAGCCAAGACCGGGACACCATCCAAGAGACCCAGTACTTC
CASSQDRDTIQETQYF
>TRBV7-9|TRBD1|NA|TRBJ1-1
TGTGCCAGCAGCCCCTGGGGCCAGGGGGCTTCCACTGAAGCTTTCTTT
CASSPWGQGASTEAFF
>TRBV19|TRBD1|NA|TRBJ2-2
TGTGCCAGTCAGGGACAGGGGACCGGGGAGCTGTTTTTT
CASQGQGTGELFF
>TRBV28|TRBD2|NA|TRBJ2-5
TGTGCCAGCAGCCGTAGCGGGAGGGGAGAGACCCAGTACTTC
CASSRSGRGETQYF
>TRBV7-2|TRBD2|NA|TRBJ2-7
TGTGCCAGCAGCATCGGACTAGCGGCCTACGAGCAGTACTTC
CASSIGLAAYEQYF
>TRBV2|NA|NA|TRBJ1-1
TGTGCCAGCAGTGAAGCGCGGGGAAAGGACACTGAAGCTTTCTTT
CASSEARGKDTEAFF
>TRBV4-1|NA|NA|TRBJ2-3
TGCGCCAGCAGCCTCCTCTCGCTGGGGGGGCTGGGGGCAGATACGCAGTATTTT
CASSLLSLGGLGADTQYF
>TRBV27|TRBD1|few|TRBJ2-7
TGTGCCAGCAGTTTTGGGACAGCGATTACCTACGAGCAGTACTTC
CASSFGTAITYEQYF
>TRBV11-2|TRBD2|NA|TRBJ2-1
TGTGCCAGCAGCCCCAATAGCGGGAGGGCCTACAATGAGCAGTTCTTC
CASSPNSGRAYNEQFF
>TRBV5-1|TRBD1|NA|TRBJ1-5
TGCGCCAGCAGGTTCGGAGGACAGGGTGAGGAACAGCCCCAGCATTTT
CASRFGGQGEEQPQHF
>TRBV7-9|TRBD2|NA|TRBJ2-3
TGTGCCAGCAGCCCAGGACTAGCGGGGACCTTTACTTCCACAGATACGCAGTATTTT
CASSPGLAGTFTSTDTQYF
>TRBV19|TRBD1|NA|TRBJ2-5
TGTGCCAGTAGGGGTGGGACAGCGTCACAAGAGACCCAGTACTTC
CASRGGTASQETQYF
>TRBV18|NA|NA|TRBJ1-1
TGTGCCAGCTCACCACCGAAAAGGGCGGGCACTGAAGCTTTCTTT
CASSPPKRAGTEAFF
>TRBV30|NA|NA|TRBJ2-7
TGTGCCTGGAGTGTACTCATAGACTCCTACGAGCAGTACTTC
CAWSVLIDSYEQYF
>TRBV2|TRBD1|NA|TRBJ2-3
TGTGCCAGTCAACAGGGGGGAAGCACAGATACGCAGTATTTT
CASQQGGSTDTQYF
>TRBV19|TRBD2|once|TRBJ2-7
TGTGCCAGTACCATGGGTTCCGGGACTAGTTCGTACGAGCAGTACTTC
CASTMGSGTSSYEQYF
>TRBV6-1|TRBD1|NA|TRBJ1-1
TGTGCCAGCACGAGACAGGGAAACACTGAAGCTTTCTTT
CASTRQGNTEAFF
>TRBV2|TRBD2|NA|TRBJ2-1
TGTGCCAGCAGAACGCCCGGGGGGGAGCAGTTCTTC
CASRTPGGEQFF
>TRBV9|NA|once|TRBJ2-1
TGTGCCAGCAGCGTAGACAGGGATGAGCAGTTCTTC
CASSVDRDEQFF
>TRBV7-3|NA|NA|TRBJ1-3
TGTGCCAGCAGCTTAGGGCCTGTCAGCTCTGGAAACACCATATATTTT
CASSLGPVSSGNTIYF
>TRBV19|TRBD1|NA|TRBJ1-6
TGTGCCAGTAGTATCGGAGGGGGCGATTCACCCCTCCACTTT
CASSIGGGDSPLHF
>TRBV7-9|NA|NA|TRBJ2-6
TGTGCCAGGATGACTTCTGGGGCCAACGTCCTGACTTTC
CARMTSGANVLTF
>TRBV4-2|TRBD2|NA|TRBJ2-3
TGTGCCAGCAGCCAAGGATCGTCTAGCGGAGGCACAGATACGCAGTATTTT
CASSQGSSSGGTDTQYF
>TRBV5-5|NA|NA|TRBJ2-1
TGTGCCAGCAGCTTTATAGATCCGTCCTACAATGAGCAGTTCTTC
CASSFIDPSYNEQFF
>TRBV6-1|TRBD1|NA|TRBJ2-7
TGTGCCAGCAGCGCAGAACAGGGGGCACTCTACGAGCAGTACTTC
CASSAEQGALYEQYF
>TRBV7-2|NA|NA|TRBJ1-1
TGTGCCAGCAGCTTAGCGAGGGCAAACACTGAAGCTTTCTTT
CASSLARANTEAFF
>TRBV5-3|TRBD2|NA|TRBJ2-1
TGTGCCAGAAGCTTCGGGGGGAGAGAGCGGGAGGTGTACAATGAGCAGTTCTTC
CARSFGGREREVYNEQFF
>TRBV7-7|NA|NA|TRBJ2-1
TGTGCCAGCAGCTTAGCGGGAGCCTACAATGAGCAGTTCTTC
CASSLAGAYNEQFF
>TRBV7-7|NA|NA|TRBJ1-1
TGTGCCAGCAGCCCAATACAGGGGAACACTGAAGCTTTCTTT
CASSPIQGNTEAFF
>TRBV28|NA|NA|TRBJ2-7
TGTGCCAGCACCTCACAGGGGGGGGCCTACGAGCAGTACTTC
CASTSQGGAYEQYF
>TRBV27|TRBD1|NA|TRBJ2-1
TGTGCCAGCAGGCTCAGCCTGGGGCAGGGGGACGATGAGCAGTTCTTC
CASRLSLGQGDDEQFF
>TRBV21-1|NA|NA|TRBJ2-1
TGTGCCAGCAGACCCCATCGGGTTGATGAGCAGTTCTTC
CASRPHRVDEQFF
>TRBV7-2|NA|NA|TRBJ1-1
TGTGCCAGCAGCCCGGGTTTTATGAACACTGAAGCTTTCTTT
CASSPGFMNTEAFF
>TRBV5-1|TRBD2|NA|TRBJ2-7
TGCGCCAGCAGCTCCCCGGGACTAGCGGGAATCGAGCAGTACTTC
CASSSPGLAGIEQYF
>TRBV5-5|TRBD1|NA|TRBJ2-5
TGTGCCAGCAGCTTGCTTACAGGGGGCCGGGAGACCCAGTACTTC
CASSLLTGGRETQYF
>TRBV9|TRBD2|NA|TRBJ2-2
TGTGCCAGCAGTTACTCGACTAGCGCCCTCGGGGGCGGGGAGCTGTTTTTT
CASSYSTSALGGGELFF
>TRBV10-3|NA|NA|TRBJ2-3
TGTGCCATCAGGGGGACTAGCACAGATACGCAGTATTTT
CAIRGTSTDTQYF
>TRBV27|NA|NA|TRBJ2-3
TGTGCCAGCAGTCCCCTGCGGGACCGAATCACAGATACGCAGTATTTT
CASSPLRDRITDTQYF
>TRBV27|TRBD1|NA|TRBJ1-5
TGTGCCAGCAGTTCGACGACAGGGGCCAATCAGCCCCAGCATTTT
CASSSTTGANQPQHF
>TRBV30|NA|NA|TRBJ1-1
TGTGCCTGGAGTCCGGGGATGGCGACTGAAGCTTTCTTT
CAWSPGMATEAFF
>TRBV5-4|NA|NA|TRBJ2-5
TGTGCCAGCAGCTTGGGGACTGGGCCCCAAGAGACCCAGTACTTC
CASSLGTGPQETQYF
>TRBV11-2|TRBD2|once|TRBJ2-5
TGTGCCAGCAGCTTGGGGGTAGCGGGAGTAGAGGAGACCCAGTACTTC
CASSLGVAGVEETQYF
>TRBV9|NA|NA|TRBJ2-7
TGTGCCAGCAGCGTGGGGGACTTCAACTCCTACGAGCAGTACTTC
CASSVGDFNSYEQYF
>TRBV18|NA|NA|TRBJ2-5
TGTGCCAGCTCAGTGACTGAGGGCCAAGAGACCCAGTACTTC
CASSVTEGQETQYF
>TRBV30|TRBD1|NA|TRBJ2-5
TGTGCCTGTTCGACAGGGGAAGAGACCCAGTACTTC
CACSTGEETQYF
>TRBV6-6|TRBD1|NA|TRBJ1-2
TGTGCCAGCAGTACCAGTACAGGGGGGCGGGTCTATGGCTACACCTTC
CASSTSTGGRVYGYTF
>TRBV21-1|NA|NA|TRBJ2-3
TGTGCCAGCAGCACCCATCAGCGGGAGTCCCCAGATACGCAGTATTTT
CASSTHQRESPDTQYF
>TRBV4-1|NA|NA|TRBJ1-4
TGCGCCAGCAGCCAAGATGACGGGGGGGATGAAAAACTGTTTTTT
CASSQDDGGDEKLFF
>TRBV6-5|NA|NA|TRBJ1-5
TGTGCCAGCAGTTCCCCGTTTTCCCCCCAGCATTTT
CASSSPFSPQHF
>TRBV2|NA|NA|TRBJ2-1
TGTGCCAGCAGTCCTTACAATGAGCAGTTCTTC
CASSPYNEQFF
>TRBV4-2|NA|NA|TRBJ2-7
TGTGCCAGCAGCCAAGTAGGACAGATCGCCTACGAGCAGTACTTC
CASSQVGQIAYEQYF
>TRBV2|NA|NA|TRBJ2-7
TGTGCCAGCAGGGGCGGGGGCCGCTCCTACGAGCAGTACTTC
CASRGGGRSYEQYF
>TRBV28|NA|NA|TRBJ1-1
TGTGCCAGCAGTCTACAGGGAAAAGCTTTCTTT
CASSLQGKAFF
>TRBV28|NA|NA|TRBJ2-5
TGTGCCAGCAAAGGGGGGGGAGGTGGACAAGAGACCCAGTACTTC
CASKGGGGGQETQYF
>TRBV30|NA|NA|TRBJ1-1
TGTGCCTGGAGCGAGTTTATGAGTCTCACTGAAGCTTTCTTT
CAWSEFMSLTEAFF